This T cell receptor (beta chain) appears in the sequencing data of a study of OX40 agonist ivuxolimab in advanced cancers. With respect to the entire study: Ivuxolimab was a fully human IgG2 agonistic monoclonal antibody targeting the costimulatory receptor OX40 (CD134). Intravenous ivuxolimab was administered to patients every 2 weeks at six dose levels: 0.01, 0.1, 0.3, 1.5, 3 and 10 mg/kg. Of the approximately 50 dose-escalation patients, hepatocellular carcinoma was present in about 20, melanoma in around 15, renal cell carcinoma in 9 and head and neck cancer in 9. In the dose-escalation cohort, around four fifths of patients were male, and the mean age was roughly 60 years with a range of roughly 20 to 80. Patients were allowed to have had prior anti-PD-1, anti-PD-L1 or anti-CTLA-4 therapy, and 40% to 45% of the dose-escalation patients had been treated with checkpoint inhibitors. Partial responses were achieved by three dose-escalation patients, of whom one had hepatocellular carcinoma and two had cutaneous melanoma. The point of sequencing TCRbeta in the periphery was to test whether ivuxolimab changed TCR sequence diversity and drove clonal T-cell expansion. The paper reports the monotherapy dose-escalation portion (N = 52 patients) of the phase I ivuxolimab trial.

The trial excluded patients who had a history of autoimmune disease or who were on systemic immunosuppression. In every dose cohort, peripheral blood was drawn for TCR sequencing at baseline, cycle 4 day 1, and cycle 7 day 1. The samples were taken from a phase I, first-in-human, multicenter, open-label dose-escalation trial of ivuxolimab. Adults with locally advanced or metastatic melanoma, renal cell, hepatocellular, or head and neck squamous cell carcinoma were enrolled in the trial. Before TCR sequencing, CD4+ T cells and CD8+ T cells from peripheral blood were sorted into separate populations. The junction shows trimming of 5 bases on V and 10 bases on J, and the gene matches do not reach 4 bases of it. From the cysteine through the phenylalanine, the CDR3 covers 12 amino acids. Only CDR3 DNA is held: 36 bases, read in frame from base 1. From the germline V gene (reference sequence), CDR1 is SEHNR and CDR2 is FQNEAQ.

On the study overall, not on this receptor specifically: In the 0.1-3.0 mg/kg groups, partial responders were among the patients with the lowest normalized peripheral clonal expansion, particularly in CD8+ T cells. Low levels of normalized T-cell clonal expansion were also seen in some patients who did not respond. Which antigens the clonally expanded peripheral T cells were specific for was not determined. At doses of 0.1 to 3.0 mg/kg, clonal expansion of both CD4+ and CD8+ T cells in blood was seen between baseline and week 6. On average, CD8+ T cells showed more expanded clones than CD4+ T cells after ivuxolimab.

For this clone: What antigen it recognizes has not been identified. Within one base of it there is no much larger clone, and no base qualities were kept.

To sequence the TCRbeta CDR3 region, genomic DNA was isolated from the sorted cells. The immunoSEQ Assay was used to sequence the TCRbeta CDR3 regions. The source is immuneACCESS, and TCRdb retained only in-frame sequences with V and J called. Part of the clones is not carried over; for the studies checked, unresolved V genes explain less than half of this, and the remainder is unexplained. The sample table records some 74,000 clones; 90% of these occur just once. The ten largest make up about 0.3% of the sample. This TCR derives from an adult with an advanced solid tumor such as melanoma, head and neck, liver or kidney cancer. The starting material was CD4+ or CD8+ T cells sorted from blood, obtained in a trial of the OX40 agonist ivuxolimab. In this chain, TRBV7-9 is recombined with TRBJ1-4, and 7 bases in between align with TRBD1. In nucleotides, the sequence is TGTGCCAGCAGCAAGGGACAGATAAAACTGTTTTTT. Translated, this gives CASSKGQIKLFF.